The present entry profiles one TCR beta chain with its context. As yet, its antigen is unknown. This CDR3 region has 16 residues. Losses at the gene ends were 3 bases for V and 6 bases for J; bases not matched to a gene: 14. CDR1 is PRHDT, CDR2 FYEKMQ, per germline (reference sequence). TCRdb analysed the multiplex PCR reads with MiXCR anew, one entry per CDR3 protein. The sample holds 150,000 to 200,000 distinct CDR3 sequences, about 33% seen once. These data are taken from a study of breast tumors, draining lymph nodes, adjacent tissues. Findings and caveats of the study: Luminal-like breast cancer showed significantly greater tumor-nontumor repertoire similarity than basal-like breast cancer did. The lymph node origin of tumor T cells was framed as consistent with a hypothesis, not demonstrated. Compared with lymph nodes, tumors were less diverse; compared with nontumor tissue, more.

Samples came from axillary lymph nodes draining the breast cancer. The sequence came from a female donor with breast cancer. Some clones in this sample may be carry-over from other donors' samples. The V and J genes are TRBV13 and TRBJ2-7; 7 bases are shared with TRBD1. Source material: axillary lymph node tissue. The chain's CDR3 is CASSLRSGGGASEQYF. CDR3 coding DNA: TGTGCCAGCAGCTTGAGGTCAGGGGGTGGAGCCAGCGAGCAGTACTTC.